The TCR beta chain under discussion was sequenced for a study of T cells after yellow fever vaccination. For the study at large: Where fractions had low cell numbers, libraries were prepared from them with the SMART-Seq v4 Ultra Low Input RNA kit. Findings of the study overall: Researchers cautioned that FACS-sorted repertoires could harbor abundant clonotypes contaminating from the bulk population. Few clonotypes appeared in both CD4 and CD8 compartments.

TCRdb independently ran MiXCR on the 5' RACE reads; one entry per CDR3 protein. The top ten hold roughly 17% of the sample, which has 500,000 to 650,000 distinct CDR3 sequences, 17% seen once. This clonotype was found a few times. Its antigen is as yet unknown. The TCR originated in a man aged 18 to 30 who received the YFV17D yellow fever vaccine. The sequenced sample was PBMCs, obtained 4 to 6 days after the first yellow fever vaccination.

As DNA, the CDR3 is TGTGCCAGCAGCTTGGGGACTAGCGGGGGGGAAGCGGAGACCCAGTACTTC. This translates into CASSLGTSGGEAETQYF. The chain is built from TRBV7-9 and TRBJ2-5, with 16 nucleotides matching TRBD2. Germline V lookup: CDR1 SEHNR, CDR2 FQNEAQ (reference sequence). The CDR3 extends over 17 amino acids. The J segment lost 5 bases and the V segment lost 3 bases, leaving 6 bases of the junction unmatched.